The entry that follows covers one TCR beta chain sequence. As yet, its antigen is unknown. Method: immunoSEQ multiplex PCR; TCRdb's copy keeps in-frame clones and lacks some. Seen here are about 170,000 clones, approximately 93% observed once, and the top ten hold about 4%. The record originates from a study of T cell responses to AZD1222 COVID-19 vaccine. The V gene end was trimmed by 4 bases and the J gene end by 4 bases; junction bases not matched to a gene: 4. Germline CDR1 reads SGHKS; CDR2 reads YYEKEE (reference sequence). There are 14 residues in the CDR3. Study-level findings and limits: The CD4 TCRs associated with vaccination extended across spike and predominated at 160-218 and 743-854.

This sample comprised peripheral blood, obtained on day 0 of AZD1222 vaccination. The V gene is TRBV5-5, the J gene TRBJ1-1, with TRBD1 matching 10 bases. This receptor was identified in an adult in good health. The CDR3 sequence: CASSPWTGGTEAFF. The CDR3 region has the DNA TGTGCCAGCAGCCCATGGACAGGGGGCACTGAAGCTTTCTTT.